These T cell receptor beta chains were read from a single sample in a study of memory CD4+ T cells and cytomegalovirus serostatus. Here immunoSEQ multiplex PCR was the method, and the copy in TCRdb shows in-frame clones only, minus some. The table includes more than 45,000 clones, roughly four fifths detected once. The sequenced material came from memory CD4+ T cells from blood. These receptors were collected from an adult in good health and CMV-seronegative. Both conserved end residues are part of each CDR3. Clone size, where shown, is once, few, many, or a class for clones that have expanded.

clone_size v_call cdr3_aa
few TRBV9 CASSVAQTGELFF
- TRBV7-2 CASSPQNGAYEQYF
once TRBV10-1 CASSESLGRENLYEQYF
- TRBV18 CASSPTGNTEAFF
- TRBV19 CASSLMGGTNTGELFF
few TRBV6-5 CASSSIATGTNEAFF
- TRBV27 CASSRDSLYEQYF
- TRBV12-5 CASGLWPQETQYF
- TRBV28 CASKGQSSSYEQYF
once TRBV11-2 CASSDSRGNEQFF
- TRBV5-4 CASSLGRGTLTDTQYF
- TRBV9 CASSVDPAPITEAFF
few TRBV5-5 CASSSRGTADYGYTF
- TRBV29-1 CSVVGTGVSYGYTF
- TRBV5-4 CASSSNRQGSLQETQYF
- TRBV9 CASTLGGHRDTEAFF
- TRBV7-8 CASSLSSADRGNSPLHF
- TRBV15 CATSRATGVAETQYF
- TRBV11-1 CASSLADYEQYF
- TRBV6-4 CASSLTGGFDEQFF
- TRBV7-2 CASSPKGGANTEAFF
- TRBV5-1 CASMTGTGEEKLFF
- TRBV9 CASSQDLTGELFF
- TRBV19 CASSPGHSTDTQYF
- TRBV19 CASTPPGRNYEQYF
- TRBV29-1 CSVVRGGETQYF
- TRBV28 CASSFSSGAYNEQFF
- TRBV29-1 CSVGGQGSSFSYEQYF
- TRBV6-6 CASISGAGLNTGELFF
- TRBV19 CASSLDRAHNSPLHF
- TRBV10-3 CAISGQGDEQYF
- TRBV5-4 CASSSGQAGGDTQYF
few TRBV29-1 CSVGTAEKLFF
- TRBV28 CASSLLSGDSYEQYF
medium-sized TRBV30 CAWSSTGYGSPLHF
- TRBV5-4 CASSLRQGSYNEQFF
- TRBV6-5 CASSPRGAGETQYF
- TRBV27 CASSLFARADSNQPQHF
few TRBV5-4 CASSYQGALYGYTF
once TRBV5-1 CASSLQGLGAYEQYF
- TRBV6-4 CASSESSRWSYNEQFF
- TRBV5-1 CASSITSGGLDTQYF
- TRBV5-6 CASSLYRSTDTQYF
- TRBV6-5 CASRGHAGGSPLHF
- TRBV28 CASLGGGGPYEQYF
once TRBV19 CASMWQNTEAFF
- TRBV7-2 CASSLDAAIKNIQYF
- TRBV4-3 CASSQDYRGSPEAFF
- TRBV19 CATRERFNTDTQYF
- TRBV2 CASSTGTSYEQYF
- TRBV18 CASSPPARETQYF
- TRBV27 CASSFGFLRTDTQYF
- TRBV19 CASTRGDSPLHF
- TRBV5-1 CASSRSGTDEKLFF
- TRBV7-3 CASSPNGGDGYTF